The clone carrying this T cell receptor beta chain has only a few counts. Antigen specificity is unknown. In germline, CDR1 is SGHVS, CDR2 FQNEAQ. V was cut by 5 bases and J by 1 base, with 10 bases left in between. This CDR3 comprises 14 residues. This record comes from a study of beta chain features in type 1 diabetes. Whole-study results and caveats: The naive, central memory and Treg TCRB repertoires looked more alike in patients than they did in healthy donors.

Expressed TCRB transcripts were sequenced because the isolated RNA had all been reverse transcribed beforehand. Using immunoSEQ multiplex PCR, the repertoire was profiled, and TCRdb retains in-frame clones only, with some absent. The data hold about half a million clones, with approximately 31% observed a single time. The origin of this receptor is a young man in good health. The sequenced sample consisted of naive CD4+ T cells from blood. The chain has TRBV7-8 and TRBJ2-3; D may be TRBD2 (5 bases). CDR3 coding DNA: TGTGCCAGCAGCACGAGCGGAGGCACAGATACGCAGTATTTT. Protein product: CASSTSGGTDTQYF.